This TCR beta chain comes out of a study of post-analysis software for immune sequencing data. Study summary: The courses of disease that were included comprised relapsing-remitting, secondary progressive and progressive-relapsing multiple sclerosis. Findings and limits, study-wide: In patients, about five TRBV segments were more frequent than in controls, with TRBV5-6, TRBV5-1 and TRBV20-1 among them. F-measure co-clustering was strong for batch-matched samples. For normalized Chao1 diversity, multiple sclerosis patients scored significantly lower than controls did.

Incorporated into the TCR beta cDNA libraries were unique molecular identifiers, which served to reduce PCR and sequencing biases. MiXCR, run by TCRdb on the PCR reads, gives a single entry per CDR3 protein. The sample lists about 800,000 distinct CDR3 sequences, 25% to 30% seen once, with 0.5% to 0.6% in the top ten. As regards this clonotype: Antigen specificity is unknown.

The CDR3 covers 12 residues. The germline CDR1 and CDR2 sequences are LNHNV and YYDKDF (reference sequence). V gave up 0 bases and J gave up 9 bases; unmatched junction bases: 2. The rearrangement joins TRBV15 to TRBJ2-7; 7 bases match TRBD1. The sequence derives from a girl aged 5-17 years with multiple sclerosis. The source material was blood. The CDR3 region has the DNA TGTGCCACCAGCAGAGACCGGACAGGGCAGTACTTC. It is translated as CATSRDRTGQYF.